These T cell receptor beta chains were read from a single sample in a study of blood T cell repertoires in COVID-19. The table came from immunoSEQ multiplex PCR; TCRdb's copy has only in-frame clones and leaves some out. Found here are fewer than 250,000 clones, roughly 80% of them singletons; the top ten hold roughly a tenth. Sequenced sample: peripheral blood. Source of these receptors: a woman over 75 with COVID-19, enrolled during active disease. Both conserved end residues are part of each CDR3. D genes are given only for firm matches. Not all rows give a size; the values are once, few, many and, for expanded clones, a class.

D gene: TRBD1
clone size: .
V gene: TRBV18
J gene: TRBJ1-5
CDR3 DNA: TGTGCCAGCTCAGAAATGACAGGGAGCAATCAGCCCCAGCATTTT
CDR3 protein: CASSEMTGSNQPQHF

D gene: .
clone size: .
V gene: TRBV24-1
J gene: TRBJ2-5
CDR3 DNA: TGTGCCACCGGCCATGGCGGAGGGGTGGGAGAGACCCAGTACTTC
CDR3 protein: CATGHGGGVGETQYF

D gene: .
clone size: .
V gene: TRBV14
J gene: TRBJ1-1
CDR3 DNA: TGTGCCAGCAGCCAAGTCGACTTACCGGGAACTGAAGCTTTCTTT
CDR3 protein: CASSQVDLPGTEAFF

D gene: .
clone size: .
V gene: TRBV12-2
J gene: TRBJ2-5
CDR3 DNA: TGTGCAAGTCGCTTAGCGTCTGGACAGGGCCAAGAGACCCAGTACTTC
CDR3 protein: CASRLASGQGQETQYF

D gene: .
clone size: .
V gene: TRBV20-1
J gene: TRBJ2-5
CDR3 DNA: TGCAGTGCTAGTAGACAGCAAGAGACCCAGTACTTC
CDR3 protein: CSASRQQETQYF

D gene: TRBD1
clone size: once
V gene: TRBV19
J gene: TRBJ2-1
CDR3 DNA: TGTGCCAGTAGTATTGACAGGGATACCTACAATGAGCAGTTCTTC
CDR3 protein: CASSIDRDTYNEQFF

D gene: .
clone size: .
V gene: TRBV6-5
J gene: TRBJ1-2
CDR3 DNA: TGTGCCAGCAGATCACAGGGAAGGGAATATGGCTACACCTTC
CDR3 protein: CASRSQGREYGYTF

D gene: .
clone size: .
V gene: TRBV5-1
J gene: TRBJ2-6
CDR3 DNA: TGCGCCAGCAGCTTACAGAGCACTGGGGCCAACGTCCTGACTTTC
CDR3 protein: CASSLQSTGANVLTF

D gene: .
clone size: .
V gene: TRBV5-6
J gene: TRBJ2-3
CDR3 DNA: TGTGCCAGCAGCCCATCCGGGCAGGGGCGATGGACAGATACGCAGTATTTT
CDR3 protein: CASSPSGQGRWTDTQYF

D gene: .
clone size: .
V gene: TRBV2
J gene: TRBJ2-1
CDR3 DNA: TGTGCCAGCTTCTTCAGCTCCTACAATGAGCAGTTCTTC
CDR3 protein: CASFFSSYNEQFF

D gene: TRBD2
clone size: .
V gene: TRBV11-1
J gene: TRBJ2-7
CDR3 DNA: TGTGCCAGCAGCTACGCGGGGGGTAGATCCTACGAGCAGTACTTC
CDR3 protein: CASSYAGGRSYEQYF

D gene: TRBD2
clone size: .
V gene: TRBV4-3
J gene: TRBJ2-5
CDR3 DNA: TGCGCCAGCAGCCAAGAAGGGACTAGCGTAGGGGAGACCCAGTACTTC
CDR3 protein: CASSQEGTSVGETQYF

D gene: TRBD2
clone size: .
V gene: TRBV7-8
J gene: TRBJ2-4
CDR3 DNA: TGTGCCAGCAGCTTAGAACTAGCGGGGGAAGCCCTTAACTTAGCCAAAAACATTCAGTACTTC
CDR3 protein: CASSLELAGEALNLAKNIQYF

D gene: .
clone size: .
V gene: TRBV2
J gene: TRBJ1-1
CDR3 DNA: TGTGCCAGCAGTGAAGCAGGGGGAGTTACTGAAGCTTTCTTT
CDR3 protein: CASSEAGGVTEAFF

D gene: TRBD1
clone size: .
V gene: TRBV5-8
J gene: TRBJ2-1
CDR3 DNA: TGTGCCAGCAGCTCCCGGGACAGGGGGCCCTACAATGAGCAGTTCTTC
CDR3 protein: CASSSRDRGPYNEQFF

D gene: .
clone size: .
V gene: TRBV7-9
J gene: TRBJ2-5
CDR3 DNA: TGTGCCAGCAGCTTAGGACTAGAAGAGACCCAGTACTTC
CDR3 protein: CASSLGLEETQYF

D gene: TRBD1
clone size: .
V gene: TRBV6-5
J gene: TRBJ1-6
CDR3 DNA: TGTGCCAGCAGGTTGGGGACAGGGGGTTCACCCCTCCACTTT
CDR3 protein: CASRLGTGGSPLHF

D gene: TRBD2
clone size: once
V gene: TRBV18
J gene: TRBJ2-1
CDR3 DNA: TGTGCCAGCTCACTCCGACTAGCGGGGGGCGCCGCTAATGAGCAGTTCTTC
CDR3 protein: CASSLRLAGGAANEQFF

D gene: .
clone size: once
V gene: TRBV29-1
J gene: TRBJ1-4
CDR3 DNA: TGCAGCGTGTCCGGGGCAACTAATGAAAAACTGTTTTTT
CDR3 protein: CSVSGATNEKLFF

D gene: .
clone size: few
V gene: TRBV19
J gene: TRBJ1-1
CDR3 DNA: TGTGCCAGTAGCCCGCGGCGGGGTTCGGACACTGAAGCTTTCTTT
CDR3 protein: CASSPRRGSDTEAFF

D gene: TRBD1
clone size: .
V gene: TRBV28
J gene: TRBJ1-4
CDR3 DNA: TGTGCCAGCAGTTTTCCGGGACAGGGGAATGAAAAACTGTTTTTT
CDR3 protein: CASSFPGQGNEKLFF

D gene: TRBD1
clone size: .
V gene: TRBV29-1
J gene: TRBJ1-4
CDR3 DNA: TGCAGCGTTGTGGACAGGCTTAATGAAAAACTGTTTTTT
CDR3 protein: CSVVDRLNEKLFF

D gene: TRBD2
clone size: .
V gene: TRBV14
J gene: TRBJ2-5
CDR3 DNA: TGTGCCAGCGCCCTAGCGGGGGCCACCTTCGGGACCCAGTACTTC
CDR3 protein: CASALAGATFGTQYF

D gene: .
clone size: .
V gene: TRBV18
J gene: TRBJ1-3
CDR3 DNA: TGTGCCAGCTACCCGCCAGGGGGAAACACCATATATTTT
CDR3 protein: CASYPPGGNTIYF

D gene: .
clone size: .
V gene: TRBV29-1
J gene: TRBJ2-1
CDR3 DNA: TGCAGCGTTGCCCCCCCCGGCAGGGGTGGGGTCAAGTTCTTC
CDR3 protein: CSVAPPGRGGVKFF

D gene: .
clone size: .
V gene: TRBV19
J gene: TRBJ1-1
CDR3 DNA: TGTGCCAGTAGTATCGGGCGGGAGACCCCTCGCACTGAAGCTTTCTTT
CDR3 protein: CASSIGRETPRTEAFF

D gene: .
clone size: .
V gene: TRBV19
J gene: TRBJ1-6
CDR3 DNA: TGTGCCAGTAGTAAGGACACATACTCCTATAATTCACCCCTCCACTTT
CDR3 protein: CASSKDTYSYNSPLHF

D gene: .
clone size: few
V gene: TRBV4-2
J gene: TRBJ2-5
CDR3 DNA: TGTGCCAGCAGCCAAGAGCACTCCGAGACCCAGTACTTC
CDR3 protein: CASSQEHSETQYF

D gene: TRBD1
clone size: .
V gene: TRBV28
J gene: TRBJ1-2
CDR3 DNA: TGTGCCAGCAGAATGTCCCCCGGGACAGGAGTTTATGGCTACACCTTC
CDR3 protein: CASRMSPGTGVYGYTF

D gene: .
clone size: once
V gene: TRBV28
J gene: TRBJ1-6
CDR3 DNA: TGTGCCAGCAGTATATATAATTCACCCCTCCACTTT
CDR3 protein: CASSIYNSPLHF

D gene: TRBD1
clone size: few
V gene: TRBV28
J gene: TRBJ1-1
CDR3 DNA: TGTGCCAGCAGTCTACAGGGGGCGGGAGGAGCTGAAGCTTTCTTT
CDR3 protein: CASSLQGAGGAEAFF

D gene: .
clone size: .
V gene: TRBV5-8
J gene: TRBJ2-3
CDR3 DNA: TGTGCCAGCAGCTTCTTGCCGGACTCGGGCACAGATACGCAGTATTTT
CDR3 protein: CASSFLPDSGTDTQYF

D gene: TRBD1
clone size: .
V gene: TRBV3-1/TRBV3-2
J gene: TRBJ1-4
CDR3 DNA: TGTGCCAGCAGCCAAAATGGGACAGGAGGGTTGGGGTCTGAAAAACTGTTTTTT
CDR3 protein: CASSQNGTGGLGSEKLFF

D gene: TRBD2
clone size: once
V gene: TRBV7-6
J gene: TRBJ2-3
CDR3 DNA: TGTGCCAGCAGCTTAATCGGTGGGGGTCGGGGGGGAGACCCCACAGATACGCAGTATTTT
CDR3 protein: CASSLIGGGRGGDPTDTQYF

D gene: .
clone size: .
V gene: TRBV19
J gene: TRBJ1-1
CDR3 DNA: TGTGCCAGTACCCCGAGTCTGCCGAACACTGAAGCTTTCTTT
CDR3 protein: CASTPSLPNTEAFF

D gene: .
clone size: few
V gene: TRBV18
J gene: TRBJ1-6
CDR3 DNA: TGTGCCAGCTCACCACTAGATGAGGGGGAGCCCCTCCACTTT
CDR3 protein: CASSPLDEGEPLHF

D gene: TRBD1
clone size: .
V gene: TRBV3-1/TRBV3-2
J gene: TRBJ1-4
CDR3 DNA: TGTGCCAGCAGCCCAAACACAGGGGGGGCTAATGAAAAACTGTTTTTT
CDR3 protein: CASSPNTGGANEKLFF

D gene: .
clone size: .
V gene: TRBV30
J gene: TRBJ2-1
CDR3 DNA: TGTGCCTGGAGTCGCACGTTCCCCGGGATTTACAATGAGCAGTTCTTC
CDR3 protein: CAWSRTFPGIYNEQFF

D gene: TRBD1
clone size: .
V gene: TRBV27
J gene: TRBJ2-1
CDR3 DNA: TGTGCCAGCAGTTCCGGGACAGGGGTGTTTTCTCTTTACAATGAGCAGTTCTTC
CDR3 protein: CASSSGTGVFSLYNEQFF

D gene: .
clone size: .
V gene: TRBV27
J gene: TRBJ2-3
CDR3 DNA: TGTGCCAGCAGTTTATTAGGCGGTCCTCCATCTAGCACAGATACGCAGTATTTT
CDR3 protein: CASSLLGGPPSSTDTQYF

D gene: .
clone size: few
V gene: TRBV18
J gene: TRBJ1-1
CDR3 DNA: TGTGCCAGCTCCCAGCAGGGGCAGAACACTGAAGCTTTCTTT
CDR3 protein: CASSQQGQNTEAFF

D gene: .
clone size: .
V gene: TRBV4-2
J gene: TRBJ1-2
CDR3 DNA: TGTGCCAGCAGCCAAGTAGGGAGCTATGGCTACACCTTC
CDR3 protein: CASSQVGSYGYTF

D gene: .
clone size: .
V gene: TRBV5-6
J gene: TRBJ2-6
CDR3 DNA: TGTGCCAGCAGCTTTTGGGGCGGCTCTGGGGCCAACGTCCTGACTTTC
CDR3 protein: CASSFWGGSGANVLTF

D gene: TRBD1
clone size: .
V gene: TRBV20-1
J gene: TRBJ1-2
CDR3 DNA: TGCAGTGCTAGACAGGACAGGGGCACCTTC
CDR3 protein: CSARQDRGTF